This is a list of T cell receptor beta chains from one sample in a study of cytomegalovirus exposure and HLA in healthy donors. Using immunoSEQ multiplex PCR, the repertoire was profiled, and TCRdb retains in-frame clones only, with some absent. This table has over 65,000 clones, around 85% appearing once. Sequenced material: PBMCs. The receptors stem from a human donor in good health. Both conserved end residues are part of each CDR3. The order of the fields is D gene, V gene, clone size, J gene, CDR3 protein, CDR3 DNA. A D gene is named only where the DNA matches it firmly. Clone size is given for some rows only: seen once, a few or many times, or a class if the clone is expanded.

d_gene: NA
v_gene: TRBV21-1
abundance: NA
j_gene: TRBJ1-6
CDR3aa: CASSSRTGASYNSPLHF
CDR3nt: TGTGCCAGCAGCTCTCGGACAGGGGCTTCCTATAATTCACCCCTCCACTTT

d_gene: TRBD2
v_gene: TRBV7-9
abundance: NA
j_gene: TRBJ2-1
CDR3aa: CASSYGTSGGGEQFF
CDR3nt: TGTGCCAGCAGCTATGGGACTAGCGGGGGAGGTGAGCAGTTCTTC

d_gene: TRBD1
v_gene: TRBV30
abundance: NA
j_gene: TRBJ1-5
CDR3aa: CAWSLLQGDNRPQHF
CDR3nt: TGTGCCTGGAGTCTTCTACAGGGGGACAATCGGCCCCAGCATTTT

d_gene: NA
v_gene: TRBV18
abundance: NA
j_gene: TRBJ1-5
CDR3aa: CASSPSAVNQPQHF
CDR3nt: TGTGCCAGCTCACCATCTGCAGTCAATCAGCCCCAGCATTTT

d_gene: NA
v_gene: TRBV6-5
abundance: NA
j_gene: TRBJ1-1
CDR3aa: CASSLTELNTEAFF
CDR3nt: TGTGCCAGCAGTTTAACAGAACTGAACACTGAAGCTTTCTTT

d_gene: NA
v_gene: TRBV21-1
abundance: NA
j_gene: TRBJ1-4
CDR3aa: CASSKQRGNEKLFF
CDR3nt: TGTGCCAGCAGCAAACAACGGGGTAATGAAAAACTGTTTTTT

d_gene: NA
v_gene: TRBV4-3
abundance: NA
j_gene: TRBJ2-2
CDR3aa: CASSQEPRTNTGELFF
CDR3nt: TGCGCCAGCAGCCAAGAACCGAGGACAAACACCGGGGAGCTGTTTTTT

d_gene: TRBD1
v_gene: TRBV4-1
abundance: NA
j_gene: TRBJ1-1
CDR3aa: CASSRADRNPEAFF
CDR3nt: TGCGCCAGCAGCCGGGCGGACAGGAACCCTGAAGCTTTCTTT

d_gene: NA
v_gene: TRBV27
abundance: NA
j_gene: TRBJ1-1
CDR3aa: CASSLLGGDPEAFF
CDR3nt: TGTGCCAGCAGTTTATTGGGGGGGGATCCTGAAGCTTTCTTT

d_gene: TRBD1
v_gene: TRBV6-5
abundance: few
j_gene: TRBJ1-1
CDR3aa: CASSYETGTAFF
CDR3nt: TGTGCCAGCAGTTATGAGACAGGGACAGCTTTCTTT

d_gene: TRBD2
v_gene: TRBV6-1
abundance: NA
j_gene: TRBJ2-1
CDR3aa: CASRTPWTSSEQFF
CDR3nt: TGTGCCAGCAGGACACCGTGGACTAGCAGTGAGCAGTTCTTC

d_gene: NA
v_gene: TRBV25-1
abundance: NA
j_gene: TRBJ1-6
CDR3aa: CASSNSYYSPLHF
CDR3nt: TGTGCCAGCAGTAACAGCTACTATTCACCCCTCCACTTT